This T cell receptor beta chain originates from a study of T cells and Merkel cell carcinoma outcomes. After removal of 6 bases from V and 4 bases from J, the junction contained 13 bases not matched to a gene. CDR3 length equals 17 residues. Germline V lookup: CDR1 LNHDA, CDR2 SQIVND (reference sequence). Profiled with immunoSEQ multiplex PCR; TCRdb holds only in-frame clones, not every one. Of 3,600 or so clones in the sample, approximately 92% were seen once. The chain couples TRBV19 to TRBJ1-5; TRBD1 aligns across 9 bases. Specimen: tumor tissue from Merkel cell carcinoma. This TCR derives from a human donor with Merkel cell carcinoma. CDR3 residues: CASSLSPGQGFNQPQHF. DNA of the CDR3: TGTGCCAGTAGCCTAAGTCCGGGACAGGGCTTTAATCAGCCCCAGCATTTT.